The source of this T cell receptor beta chain is a study of T cell repertoires in cytomegalovirus infection. About the study: CMV epitopes, recently identified HLA-C-restricted and well-studied HLA-B-restricted, were used.

TCRdb ran MiXCR on the reads and lists one entry per CDR3 protein. Of about a million distinct CDR3 sequences listed, approximately 32% are singletons. With respect to this clonotype: The antigen remains undetermined.

The germline V and J ends were trimmed by 2 bases and 1 base, with 11 bases remaining between them. The CDR3 contains 14 residues. Germline V lookup: CDR1 SQVTM, CDR2 ANQGSEA. Study-wide points: Within the response measured ex vivo, HLA-C-restricted CMV-specific TCR beta clonotypes were dominant. Identification of carriers of CMV plus the relevant HLA was achieved through cumulative public TCR beta family frequency.

Sequencing used cultured CD8+ T cells from PBMCs, obtained from culture after CMV antigen stimulation. The rearrangement links TRBV29-1 to TRBJ1-1, with a weak D call TRBD1 (5 bases). This clonotype was obtained from a human donor in good health (CMV status not recorded). Some clones in this sample may be carry-over from other donors' samples. CDR3 sequence reads: CSVELSQGNTEAFF. The CDR3 coding sequence is TGCAGCGTTGAACTTAGCCAGGGGAACACTGAAGCTTTCTTT.